This TCR beta chain was identified in a study of T cell clones after liver transplantation. Turning to the study itself: Graft-donor-reactive sequences were compared with third-party-reactive TCRbeta sequences from pre-transplant mixed lymphocyte reactions. Apart from a few HCV-positive recipients, transplants were for non-autoimmune, non-viral reasons. Until 12-24 months post-transplant, subjects got standard immunosuppression and no induction. Overall study results and limits: Low donor cell numbers restricted donor-reactive repertoire measurement in a couple of subjects.

Sequenced by immunoSEQ multiplex PCR; TCRdb stores in-frame clones only, minus some. This table holds more than 15,000 clones, 75% to 85% found once. Concerning this clone itself: Antigen unknown.

The source was CD8+ T cells from blood, collected 48 months after liver transplant. This clonotype was sampled from a human patient who received a liver transplant. Among the T cells, some may be from the graft donor.

The CDR3 region has the DNA TGTGCCAGCTTGGAGGTAGGGGTCAACTATGGCTACACCTTC. As protein: CASLEVGVNYGYTF. V gene TRBV5-6 combines with J gene TRBJ1-2; tentative D call: TRBD1 (5 bases). The V end was cut by 7 bases, the J end by 2 bases, with 15 bases between. CDR3 length: 14 amino acids. CDR1 SGHDT and CDR2 YYEEEE come from the germline V gene.